Below, 12 T cell receptor beta chains from the same sample are listed, as sequenced in a study of T cell repertoires in cytomegalovirus infection. No antigens are known for them. TCRdb analysed the reads with MiXCR anew, one entry per CDR3 protein. The data show approximately 110,000 distinct CDR3 sequences, around 28% seen once. The sequencing here drew on CD8+ T cells from cultured PBMCs, taken from culture after CMV antigen stimulation. The receptors were sampled from a human donor in good health (CMV status not recorded). Some clones in this sample may be carry-over from other donors' samples.

The chain recombines TRBV20-1 with TRBJ2-7, with D tentatively TRBD1 (5 bases). Trimming removed 0 bases from V and 1 base from J, with 13 bases in between. Looked up from germline, CDR1 is DFQATT and CDR2 is SNEGSKA (reference sequence). This CDR3 spans 15 amino acids. CDR3 DNA sequence: TGCAGTGCTAGAGAAGCAGGGTTTGCGTCCTACGAGCAGTACTTC. Translated: CSAREAGFASYEQYF.

The J gene is TRBJ1-2, the V gene TRBV9; weak D call: TRBD1 (5 bases). The CDR3 sequence is 12 residues long. V was clipped by 7 bases and J by 4 bases, with 11 bases between them. In germline, CDR1 is SGDLS, CDR2 YYNGEE. The CDR3 protein is CASGGSFYGYTF. Here the CDR3 DNA reads TGTGCCAGCGGGGGATCCTTCTATGGCTACACCTTC.

In its sample, this clonotype was seen a few times. The genes are TRBV3-1 and TRBJ1-1, with 7 bases fitting TRBD1. This CDR3 comprises 17 residues. CDR1 LGHDT and CDR2 YNNKEL come from the germline V gene (reference sequence). Trimming removed 3 bases from V and 0 bases from J; junction bases left unmatched: 10. The CDR3 coding sequence is TGTGCCAGCAGCCAGGCCAGGGGGGGGGTTATGAACACTGAAGCTTTCTTT. Amino acid sequence: CASSQARGGVMNTEAFF.

This clonotype showed up many times. The chain recombines TRBV27 with TRBJ2-7; D could derive from TRBD1 or TRBD2 (5 bases each). Deletions cut 0 bases from V and 1 base from J, with 13 bases between. This CDR3 has 16 amino acids. Germline CDR1 MNHEY, CDR2 SMNVEV (reference sequence). Here the CDR3 reads CASSLSSGAISYEQYF. The DNA for the CDR3 is TGTGCCAGCAGTTTATCATCCGGGGCGATATCCTACGAGCAGTACTTC.

The rearrangement links TRBV20-1 to TRBJ2-7; D remains unclear. Germline CDR1 DFQATT, CDR2 SNEGSKA (reference sequence). V was shortened by 1 base and J by 3 bases, with 10 bases between the two germline ends. This CDR3 has 13 amino acids. This chain's CDR3 is CSARGEGNYEQYF. Written as DNA, the CDR3 is TGCAGTGCTAGAGGGGAAGGAAACTACGAGCAGTACTTC.

This clonotype was found a few times. The chain joins TRBV2 to TRBJ2-1; D tentatively reads TRBD1 or TRBD2 (6 bases each). The ends were cut back, 2 bases at V and 2 bases at J, with 16 bases in the middle. Germline assignment: CDR1 SNHLY and CDR2 FYNNEI. This CDR3 comprises 17 residues. Written as DNA, the CDR3 is TGTGCCAGCAGTGAAAGGGGGGCGGGATCGCCCTACAATGAGCAGTTCTTC. It codes for CASSERGAGSPYNEQFF.

This clonotype was picked up a small number of times. The V call is TRBV20-1, the J call TRBJ2-7; D is possibly TRBD2 (5 bases). The germline V gene encodes CDR1 DFQATT and CDR2 SNEGSKA (reference sequence). The CDR3 has 13 amino acids. V lost 1 base and J 2 bases, leaving 9 bases between the germline ends. The CDR3 coding sequence is TGCAGTGCTAGAGTTTCGGGAACCTACGAGCAGTACTTC. Amino acids: CSARVSGTYEQYF.

This rearrangement joins TRBV30 to TRBJ1-1; D perhaps matches TRBD1 (6 bases). Trimming cost V 0 bases and J 4 bases, with 12 bases left between them. Germline V CDR1 and CDR2: GTSNPN, SVGIG (reference sequence). The length of the CDR3 is 14 residues. CDR3 nucleotides: TGTGCCTGGAGTGTACCCGGGGGCGGCACTGAAGCTTTCTTT. Amino acid sequence: CAWSVPGGGTEAFF.

The chain recombines TRBV7-1 with TRBJ2-7, with TRBD1 matching over 9 bases. TRBV7-1 is known as an ORF, though its function is uncertain. The CDR3 covers 15 residues. V lost 5 bases, J lost 5 bases, and 10 bases stayed unmatched. CDR3 in DNA: TGTGCCAGCAGCCCGTGGACAGGGGAAAGGAACGAGCAGTACTTC. It codes for CASSPWTGERNEQYF.

This chain links TRBV6-6 with TRBJ1-5; D is perhaps TRBD1 (5 bases). Trimming cost V 2 bases and J 0 bases, with 11 bases left between them. This CDR3 spans 16 amino acids. Looked up from germline, CDR1 is MNHNY and CDR2 is SVGAGI (reference sequence). The CDR3 DNA sequence: TGTGCCAGCAGTTACGCGGGACTTTATAGCAATCAGCCCCAGCATTTT. It codes for CASSYAGLYSNQPQHF.

The chain couples TRBV12-5 to TRBJ2-1, with a tentative D call TRBD2 (5 bases). Germline V gene lookup returns CDR1 LGHNT and CDR2 FRNRAP. V was clipped by 2 bases and J by 7 bases, with 9 bases between them. This CDR3 has 13 residues. CDR3 protein: CASGLPTKNEQFF. The DNA of the CDR3 is TGTGCTAGTGGTTTGCCGACTAAGAATGAGCAGTTCTTC.

This sequence joins TRBV6-5 and TRBJ1-1, with D tentatively TRBD1 (5 bases). Germline CDR1 is MNHEY and CDR2 is SVGAGI. The CDR3 length is 15 residues. V lost 6 bases and J lost 3, with 17 bases in between. CDR3 in DNA: TGTGCCAGCAGCTCACCAAGGGGAGGGTACACTGAAGCTTTCTTT. Its protein product is CASSSPRGGYTEAFF.